One sample yielded the 23 T cell receptor beta chains listed below, sequenced in a study of T cells after yellow fever vaccination (dated by TCRdb to 2018 to 2020). The treatment or condition label corresponds to: live attenuated yellow fever vaccine strain. Receptors were amplified or captured by 5' RACE. Sequencing used an Illumina HiSeq 2500. The public reads were quality trimmed at Q25 with fastp and then assembled into clones with MiXCR by TCRdb, keeping productive beta chains. For every CDR3 protein sequence, its rows merge into one entry that carries the most common genes and DNA. The sample table records 90,000 to 130,000 distinct CDR3 sequences; roughly 8.9% of these occur just once. About 25% of the sample is taken by the ten largest. Sequencing was performed on CD8+ T cells sorted from PBMCs, taken 45 days after the yellow fever booster vaccination. These receptors all come from a man younger than 45 who received the YFV17D yellow fever vaccine.

This clonotype was counted many times. The chain recombines TRBV20-1 with TRBJ2-5; 10 bases align to TRBD2. J was trimmed by 4 bases and V by 5 bases; bases with no gene match: 13. Germline V gives CDR1 DFQATT, CDR2 SNEGSKA (reference sequence). This CDR3 comprises 16 residues. As DNA, the CDR3 is TGCAGTGCTCGGAACCTAGTAGCGGGAGGCGCAGAGACCCAGTACTTC. Its protein is CSARNLVAGGAETQYF.

The sample holds many counts of this clonotype. The chain uses TRBV7-9 and TRBJ2-3; D is uncertain. Trimming removed 2 bases at V and 0 bases at J, with 9 bases between. The CDR3 runs to 15 residues. Germline values: CDR1 SEHNR, CDR2 FQNEAQ (reference sequence). In DNA, the CDR3 is TGTGCCAGCAGCTTATACTGGCGGAGCACAGATACGCAGTATTTT. Translated: CASSLYWRSTDTQYF.

This clonotype was detected only a few times. The V and J genes are TRBV11-3 and TRBJ2-1; a weak D match, TRBD2 (7 bases). V gave up 0 bases and J gave up 2 bases, with 8 bases separating them. Germline lookup yields CDR1 SGHNT and CDR2 YENEEA. This CDR3 contains 15 residues. CDR3 in DNA: TGTGCCAGCAGCTTAGAGGGGGGGCCCTACAATGAGCAGTTCTTC. Translated, it gives CASSLEGGPYNEQFF.

This clonotype was detected a few times. The J gene is TRBJ2-3, the V gene TRBV29-1; D is unclear. The CDR3 has 16 residues. From germline, CDR1 is SQVTM and CDR2 ANQGSEA. The V gene lost 2 bases and the J gene lost 0 bases, with 15 bases spanning the gap. CDR3 sequence: CSVEYKGPSSTDTQYF. In DNA, the CDR3 is TGCAGCGTTGAATATAAAGGGCCGTCTAGCACAGATACGCAGTATTTT.

The sample holds many counts of this clonotype. V and J are TRBV7-6 and TRBJ2-3; TRBD2 agrees at 7 bases. Looked up from germline, CDR1 is SGHVS and CDR2 is FNYEAQ. With V trimmed by 4 bases and J by 5 bases, 12 bases remained unmatched. The CDR3 extends over 16 amino acids. This CDR3 reads CASSSGGVAVIDTQYF. CDR3 nucleotides: TGTGCCAGCAGCTCGGGGGGAGTGGCCGTTATAGATACGCAGTATTTT. Filled out from reference TRBV7-6 and TRBJ2-3, the complete variable domain reads GAGVSQSPRYKVTKRGQDVALRCDPISGHVSLYWYRQALGQGPEFLTYFNYEAQQDKSGLPNDRFSAERPEGSISTLTIQRTEQRDSAMYRCASSSGGVAVIDTQYFGPGTRLTVL.

This clonotype has a count of ten or more. The V call is TRBV7-9, the J call TRBJ2-7; TRBD2 aligns across 10 bases. Germline CDR1 and CDR2: SEHNR and FQNEAQ (reference sequence). V dropped 3 bases and J dropped 0; count of bases not matched to a gene: 2. The CDR3 is made up of 15 amino acids. CDR3 DNA: TGTGCCAGCAGCTTTAGCGGGAGGCCCTCCTACGAGCAGTACTTC. This translates into CASSFSGRPSYEQYF.

This clonotype appeared many times. The chain carries TRBV12-3 or TRBV12-4 and TRBJ2-1, with D possibly being TRBD1 (5 bases). V gave up 6 bases and J gave up 7 bases, with 19 bases separating them. This CDR3 is built from 15 residues. The DNA of the CDR3 is TGTGCCAGCAGCTCACTGGGGCAGGTGGGGAATGAGCAGTTCTTC. It encodes CASSSLGQVGNEQFF.

This clonotype was found a few times. This chain uses TRBV11-2 with TRBJ2-5; 7 positions match TRBD2. Germline V gene data show CDR1 as SGHAT and CDR2 as FQNNGV. The length of the CDR3 is 15 residues. Germline trimming cut 3 bases from V and 7 bases from J; bases unmatched to any gene: 11. The CDR3 here is CASSFLGGDGGTQYF. CDR3 DNA sequence: TGTGCCAGCAGCTTCTTGGGAGGGGATGGGGGGACCCAGTACTTC.

This clonotype came up many times. The chain has TRBV6-2 or TRBV6-3 and TRBJ2-5, with D unresolved. The ends were cut back, 2 bases at V and 2 bases at J, with 6 bases in the middle. Per germline, CDR1 MNHEY and CDR2 SVGEGT. CDR3 length: 13 residues. The CDR3 sequence is CASSYVGQETQYF. For the CDR3, the DNA is TGTGCCAGCAGTTACGTTGGGCAAGAGACCCAGTACTTC.

This clonotype has at least ten counts. The V and J genes are TRBV20-1 and TRBJ2-7, with TRBD1 identical over 11 bases. The CDR3 sequence is 15 residues long. Germline V lookup: CDR1 DFQATT, CDR2 SNEGSKA (reference sequence). J gave up 4 bases and V 1 base, and 6 bases lay outside the gene matches. The CDR3 loop reads CSARGRDRGLYEQYF. As DNA, the CDR3 is TGCAGTGCTAGAGGCCGGGACAGGGGGTTATACGAGCAGTACTTC.

J is TRBJ2-3 and V is TRBV3-1; 7 nucleotides line up with TRBD2. The CDR3 loop spans 16 amino acids. Germline loops: CDR1 LGHDT, CDR2 YNNKEL (reference sequence). J lost 4 bases, V lost 0 bases, and 7 bases had no gene match. CDR3 sequence: CASSQDWAGVADTQYF. The CDR3 coding sequence is TGTGCCAGCAGCCAAGATTGGGCGGGAGTCGCAGATACGCAGTATTTT.

J is TRBJ2-7 and V is TRBV4-3, with D possibly called TRBD1 or TRBD2 (5 bases each). The germline CDR1 and CDR2 sequences are LGHNA and YSLEER. The CDR3 totals 14 residues. Between the trimmed V and J ends, which lost 0 bases and 3 bases, there was a span of 9 bases. CDR3 DNA sequence: TGCGCCAGCAGCCAAGATCAGGGAGACTACGAGCAGTACTTC. This gives the protein CASSQDQGDYEQYF.

The chain combines TRBV15 with TRBJ2-3, with 13 bases lining up with TRBD2. Germline CDR1 is LNHNV and CDR2 is YYDKDF (reference sequence). V gave up 0 bases and J gave up 2 bases; unmatched junction bases: 5. This CDR3 is 18 amino acids long. In DNA, the CDR3 is TGTGCCACCAGCAGAGACGGACTAGCGGGAGATTCCACAGATACGCAGTATTTT. Translation gives CATSRDGLAGDSTDTQYF.

This clonotype was detected ten times or more. This sequence joins TRBV7-2 and TRBJ1-3; D might be TRBD1 (6 bases). Germline lookup yields CDR1 SGHTA and CDR2 FQGNSA. Trimming stripped 3 bases from V and 0 bases from J, with 6 bases between. The CDR3 is made up of 14 amino acids. CDR3 nucleotide sequence: TGTGCCAGCAGCTTGGACAGCTCTGGAAACACCATATATTTT. Its protein product is CASSLDSSGNTIYF.

The CDR3 DNA sequence: TGCGCCAGCAGCCCAGGGGGTTTGACTGAAGCTTTCTTT. Protein sequence: CASSPGGLTEAFF. The genes are TRBV5-1 and TRBJ1-1, with 7 bases matching TRBD1. This CDR3 has 13 amino acids. The V gene end was trimmed by 4 bases and the J gene end by 5 bases; junction bases not matched to a gene: 5. The germline gives CDR1 SGHRS, CDR2 YFSETQ. The full variable domain, in which reference TRBV5-1 and TRBJ1-1 provide the parts outside the CDR3, is KAGVTQTPRYLIKTRGQQVTLSCSPISGHRSVSWYQQTPGQGLQFLFEYFSETQRNKGNFPGRFSGRQFSNSRSEMNVSTLELGDSALYLCASSPGGLTEAFFGQGTRLTVV.

The chain is built from TRBV30 and TRBJ1-1, with a possible D match to TRBD1 (5 bases). In germline, CDR1 is GTSNPN, CDR2 SVGIG (reference sequence). The CDR3 covers 12 residues. Trimming stripped 7 bases from V and 6 bases from J, with 15 bases between. CDR3 in amino acids: CAFWEGSPEAFF. The CDR3, as DNA: TGTGCCTTTTGGGAGGGGAGTCCTGAAGCTTTCTTT. Drawing the rest from reference TRBV30 and TRBJ1-1, the complete variable domain is SQTIHQWPATLVQPVGSPLSLECTVEGTSNPNLYWYRQAAGRGLQLLFYSVGIGQISSEVPQNLSASRPQDRQFILSSKKLLLSDSGFYLCAFWEGSPEAFFGQGTRLTVV.

This clonotype came up many times. The gene calls are TRBV12-3 or TRBV12-4 and TRBJ2-1, with unresolved D. CDR3 length: 14 amino acids. Trimming removed 3 bases at V and 9 bases at J, with 15 bases between. CDR3 in DNA: TGTGCCAGCAGTTTGTCCATGGCAGGCACTGAGCAGTTCTTC. This gives the protein CASSLSMAGTEQFF.

This clonotype was detected ten times or more. The genes are TRBV7-9 and TRBJ2-7, with no clear D. CDR3 length equals 13 residues. V lost 5 bases to trimming and J lost 1 base, with 9 bases between them. The V gene's germline CDR1 is SEHNR and CDR2 FQNEAQ (reference sequence). CDR3 sequence reads: CASSLTMSYEQYF. CDR3 nucleotide sequence: TGTGCCAGCAGCCTCACGATGTCCTACGAGCAGTACTTC.

This clonotype has ten or more counts. This chain uses TRBV6-5 with TRBJ2-1; tentative D call: TRBD2 (7 bases). With 2 bases removed from V and 6 bases from J, the gap between germline ends came to 11 bases. The CDR3 runs to 14 residues. Germline V gives CDR1 MNHEY, CDR2 SVGAGI. The DNA of the CDR3 is TGTGCCAGCAGTTACCTGGCGGGGGCCAATGAGCAGTTCTTC. Protein product: CASSYLAGANEQFF.

This sequence joins TRBV11-3 and TRBJ2-3; no clear D gene. Germline V lookup: CDR1 SGHNT, CDR2 YENEEA. This CDR3 is built from 13 residues. The V gene lost 5 bases and the J gene lost 0 bases, with 6 bases spanning the gap. CDR3 region: CASSIGSTDTQYF. The CDR3 region has the DNA TGTGCCAGCAGCATCGGTAGCACAGATACGCAGTATTTT.

This clonotype was seen many times. The chain couples TRBV7-8 to TRBJ2-7, with D unclear. Deletions cut 2 bases from V and 2 bases from J, with 4 bases between. The CDR3 contains 12 residues. The germline V gene encodes CDR1 SGHVS and CDR2 FQNEAQ. CDR3 in DNA: TGTGCCAGCAGCTTAAGAGCCTACGAGCAGTACTTC. Translated, it gives CASSLRAYEQYF. Using reference TRBV7-8 and TRBJ2-7 for the parts outside the CDR3, the full variable domain is GAGVSQSPRYKVAKRGQDVALRCDPISGHVSLFWYQQALGQGPEFLTYFQNEAQLDKSGLPSDRFFAERPEGSVSTLKIQRTQQEDSAVYLCASSLRAYEQYFGPGTRLTVT.

Many counts were recorded for this clonotype. The chain couples TRBV3-1 to TRBJ2-1, with TRBD2 identical over 8 bases. This CDR3 is built from 13 residues. Per germline, CDR1 LGHDT and CDR2 YNNKEL (reference sequence). V lost 7 bases, J lost 10 bases, and 9 bases stayed unmatched. In DNA form, the CDR3 reads TGTGCCAGCAACCTCGAAGCGGGGGCGGAGCAGTTCTTC. Amino acids: CASNLEAGAEQFF.

This clonotype was seen at least ten times. This chain links TRBV20-1 with TRBJ2-7; 8 bases are a match to TRBD1. This CDR3 region has 15 residues. J gave up 0 bases and V 0 bases, and 4 bases lay outside the gene matches. CDR1 is DFQATT, CDR2 SNEGSKA, per germline (reference sequence). The CDR3 loop is CSARDVDRGSYEQYF. The CDR3 nucleotides are TGCAGTGCTAGAGACGTCGACAGGGGCTCCTACGAGCAGTACTTC.